A single TCR beta chain is shown here with its context. The data belong to a study of blood T cell repertoires in COVID-19. Study background: Sites in the United States, Italy and Spain provided acute and convalescent COVID-19 samples.

The CDR3 covers 12 residues. The germline CDR1 and CDR2 sequences are MDHEN and SYDVKM. V lost 11 bases to trimming and J lost 8 bases, with 13 bases between them. In the authors' methods: Amplified reference gene primers provided the basis for estimating nucleated cell counts. The data were produced by immunoSEQ multiplex PCR, yet TCRdb's version contains in-frame clones alone and is incomplete. That table gives V, J and clone size, and the DNA gave D and trimming. The sample records around 190,000 clones, 85% to 90% being singletons. The chain joins TRBV28 to TRBJ1-6; weak D call: TRBD1 (6 bases). Material: peripheral blood. The sequence derives from a man between 65 and 85 years old with active or convalescent COVID-19. Here the CDR3 reads CAGGGEYSPLHF. In DNA, the CDR3 is TGTGCCGGAGGGGGGGAATATTCACCCCTCCACTTT.